These 22 T cell receptor beta chains came from one sample sequenced in a study of shared clonotypes between healthy human individuals. Using immunoSEQ multiplex PCR, the repertoire was profiled, and TCRdb retains in-frame clones only, with some absent. Of about 490,000 clones detected, over 75% appear once; the ten largest clones hold about 13%. The sequencing input was PBMCs. The receptors originated from a middle-aged woman in good health. Some clones in this sample may be carry-over from other donors' samples.

Note on this clone: A far larger clone is one nucleotide away, so this likely arose from a read error. The J gene is TRBJ1-2, the V gene TRBV18; D is unclear. This CDR3 is 15 amino acids long. The V end was cut by 1 base, the J end by 0 bases, with 9 bases between. From germline, CDR1 is KGHSH and CDR2 LQKENI. CDR3 nucleotide sequence: TGTGCCAGCTCACCACTGTCAGGCGCTAACTATGGCTACACCTTC. Translated: CASSPLSGANYGYTF.

The chain combines TRBV7-2 with TRBJ2-2; 11 bases map to TRBD2. CDR1 and CDR2 from the germline V gene are SGHTA and FQGNSA. The CDR3 covers 17 residues. V shed 0 bases and J 3 bases; nucleotides not matched to a gene: 3. CDR3 nucleotide sequence: TGTGCCAGCAGCTTAGCCCCGGGACTAGCGGACACCGGGGAGCTGTTTTTT. Translation: CASSLAPGLADTGELFF.

This clone has just a few counts. Just one base apart from a much larger clone, this may be a read error. Distinct nucleotide sequences in the sample also encode this CDR3. As DNA, the CDR3 is TGTGCCAGCAGTGACTCGGGGGTCAATGAGCAGTTCTTC. Translated: CASSDSGVNEQFF. V is TRBV6-4 and J is TRBJ2-1; possibly TRBD1 or TRBD2 for D (5 bases each). The CDR3 totals 13 residues. Germline V gene sequence: CDR1 MRHNA, CDR2 SNTAGT. The V gene lost 0 bases and the J gene lost 6 bases, with 6 bases spanning the gap.

In the case of this clone: This likely stems from a read error, as it lies one base from a far larger clone. The sample has other DNA sequences that encode this CDR3 too. The V gene is TRBV5-1, the J gene TRBJ2-5, with 10 bases identical to TRBD2. Germline V gives CDR1 SGHRS, CDR2 YFSETQ. This CDR3 is 15 amino acids long. The CDR3 nucleotides are TGCGCTAGCAGCTCCCGAGCGGGGGGGTCTGAGACCCAGTACTTC. Amino acids: CASSSRAGGSETQYF.

The V call is TRBV29-1, the J call TRBJ1-1; D is ambiguous. V was shortened by 6 bases and J by 6 bases, with 14 bases between the two germline ends. Germline CDR1 is SQVTM and CDR2 is ANQGSEA. This CDR3 is built from 12 residues. Written as DNA, the CDR3 is TGCAGCGTCCTAGGGAGTTTCGCTGAAGCTTTCTTT. It encodes CSVLGSFAEAFF.

The V call is TRBV20-1, the J call TRBJ2-1; D may be TRBD2 (5 bases). The V gene's germline CDR1 is DFQATT and CDR2 SNEGSKA (reference sequence). The CDR3 covers 10 residues. V was trimmed by 7 bases and J by 11 bases, leaving 12 bases between them. The CDR3 DNA reads TGCAGTGTGGCGAGCGGAAAGCAGTTCTTC. Residues: CSVASGKQFF.

The chain joins TRBV30 to TRBJ2-2, with D maybe TRBD1 (5 bases). The CDR3 covers 14 residues. The germline gives CDR1 GTSNPN, CDR2 SVGIG (reference sequence). Between the trimmed V and J ends, which lost 7 bases and 2 bases, there was a span of 14 bases. CDR3 bases: TGTGCCTCTACTGGGGCCCCTAACACCGGGGAGCTGTTTTTT. Protein sequence: CASTGAPNTGELFF.

The sample holds a few counts of this clone. A far larger clone differs by one base, so this is likely a read error. Other DNA sequences of this sample code for an identical CDR3. This sequence joins TRBV25-1 and TRBJ2-5; D gene uncertain. Germline lookup yields CDR1 MGHDK and CDR2 SYGVNS. With 1 base removed from V and 0 bases from J, the gap between germline ends came to 6 bases. The CDR3 has 14 residues. The CDR3 bases are TGTGCCAGCAGTGAATCTAGGGACCAAGAGACCCAGTACTTC. It codes for CASSESRDQETQYF.

The V gene is TRBV6-6, the J gene TRBJ2-6; 7 bases map to TRBD1. The CDR3 loop spans 15 amino acids. Germline lookup yields CDR1 MNHNY and CDR2 SVGAGI (reference sequence). The trim removed 5 bases at V and 4 bases at J, leaving 5 bases unmatched. DNA of the CDR3: TGTGCCAGCAGTAACACAGGGGTCGGGGCCAACGTCCTGACTTTC. Amino acid sequence: CASSNTGVGANVLTF.

The V and J genes are TRBV5-8 and TRBJ1-4; TRBD1 aligns across 8 bases. The germline V gene encodes CDR1 SGHTS and CDR2 YDEGEE. The CDR3 extends over 16 amino acids. Unmatched junction bases numbered 8, after V lost 0 bases and J lost 7 bases. In DNA form, the CDR3 reads TGTGCCAGCAGCTTGGGGCAGGGGGCGCGGCTTGAAAAACTGTTTTTT. Translation: CASSLGQGARLEKLFF.

The V call is TRBV19, the J call TRBJ2-2, with 7 bases that match TRBD1. This CDR3 has 17 residues. V was clipped by 5 bases and J by 1 base; unmatched bases: 10. Germline-derived CDR1 and CDR2 are LNHDA and SQIVND (reference sequence). CDR3 nucleotide sequence: TGTGCCAGTAGTTCCCTAGGACAGGCGAAGAACACCGGGGAGCTGTTTTTT. Its protein is CASSSLGQAKNTGELFF.

The chain joins TRBV10-3 to TRBJ2-5; D possibly uses TRBD1 or TRBD2 (7 bases each). V gave up 4 bases and J gave up 5 bases, with 11 bases separating them. The CDR3 is 13 residues long. Per germline, CDR1 ENHRY and CDR2 SYGVKD. The CDR3 bases are TGTGCCATCAGTGCCCAGGGGGGGGAGACCCAGTACTTC. This translates into CAISAQGGETQYF.

J is TRBJ1-1 and V is TRBV7-2; D gene uncertain. Germline V gene lookup returns CDR1 SGHTA and CDR2 FQGNSA. The CDR3 spans 15 residues. The ends were cut back, 2 bases at V and 4 bases at J, with 14 bases in the middle. DNA for the CDR3: TGTGCCAGCAGCTTATTCCTCGCGGGAGGCACTGAAGCTTTCTTT. As protein: CASSLFLAGGTEAFF.

About this clone itself: A far larger clone is one base from this, pointing to a likely read error. The rearrangement links TRBV6-4 to TRBJ1-2, with D possibly matching TRBD1 (5 bases). Germline-derived CDR1 and CDR2 are MRHNA and SNTAGT. The CDR3 consists of 14 residues. Deletions cut 5 bases from V and 1 base from J, with 11 bases between. The CDR3: CASSRDGSNYGYTF. Written as DNA, the CDR3 is TGTGCCAGCAGTCGGGACGGAAGTAACTATGGCTACACCTTC.

This clone was counted once. The DNA for the CDR3 is TGTGCCAGCAGTTTTTCAGGGTTGAGCAATCAGCCCCAGCATTTT. It yields the protein CASSFSGLSNQPQHF. V and J are TRBV28 and TRBJ1-5; the D gene is possibly TRBD1 (5 bases). Germline V CDR1 and CDR2: MDHEN, SYDVKM. The CDR3 is 15 amino acids. V was pared by 3 bases and J by 1 base, with 10 bases between.

This rearrangement joins TRBV5-8 to TRBJ1-1; D is possibly TRBD1 (5 bases). Germline CDR1 is SGHTS and CDR2 is YDEGEE. This CDR3 comprises 15 residues. V was trimmed by 3 bases and J by 1 base, leaving 13 bases between them. CDR3 loop: CASSWGTSPNTEAFF. In DNA, the CDR3 is TGTGCCAGCAGCTGGGGGACCAGTCCGAACACTGAAGCTTTCTTT.

The genes are TRBV5-1 and TRBJ2-3; possibly TRBD1 or TRBD2 for D (5 bases each). With 4 bases removed from V and 0 bases from J, the gap between germline ends came to 15 bases. The germline gives CDR1 SGHRS, CDR2 YFSETQ. This CDR3 has 16 residues. The CDR3 is CASSMRGRFSTDTQYF. The CDR3 bases are TGCGCCAGCAGCATGAGGGGTCGATTTAGCACAGATACGCAGTATTTT. The whole variable domain, remainder taken from reference TRBV5-1 and TRBJ2-3, is KAGVTQTPRYLIKTRGQQVTLSCSPISGHRSVSWYQQTPGQGLQFLFEYFSETQRNKGNFPGRFSGRQFSNSRSEMNVSTLELGDSALYLCASSMRGRFSTDTQYFGPGTRLTVL.

The DNA for the CDR3 is TGTGCCAGCAGCTTAGGCCGGGGGTTAAACATTCAGTACTTC. It is translated as CASSLGRGLNIQYF. V and J are TRBV13 and TRBJ2-4, with a weak D call TRBD2 (6 bases). V lost 0 bases and J 6 bases, leaving 9 bases between the germline ends. This CDR3 comprises 14 residues. Looked up from germline, CDR1 is PRHDT and CDR2 is FYEKMQ (reference sequence).

This rearrangement joins TRBV5-1 to TRBJ1-5; a possible D gene is TRBD1 (5 bases). V was pared by 1 base and J by 0 bases, with 17 bases between. This CDR3 has 18 amino acids. CDR1 and CDR2 (germline): SGHRS, YFSETQ. The CDR3 here is CASSLQGSPSNSNQPQHF. DNA for the CDR3: TGCGCCAGCAGCTTGCAGGGATCGCCTTCCAATAGCAATCAGCCCCAGCATTTT. Full variable domain (outside the CDR3, taken from reference TRBV5-1 and TRBJ1-5): KAGVTQTPRYLIKTRGQQVTLSCSPISGHRSVSWYQQTPGQGLQFLFEYFSETQRNKGNFPGRFSGRQFSNSRSEMNVSTLELGDSALYLCASSLQGSPSNSNQPQHFGDGTRLSIL.

The chain links TRBV28 to TRBJ2-1, with 9 bases aligning to TRBD1. Trimming at V came to 6 bases and at J to 3 bases, leaving 3 bases not matched to a gene. The CDR3 has 14 residues. Germline V gene sequence: CDR1 MDHEN, CDR2 SYDVKM. The CDR3 loop reads CASRPGQGYNEQFF. The CDR3 nucleotides are TGTGCCAGCAGACCGGGACAGGGCTACAATGAGCAGTTCTTC.

On this clone itself: A far more abundant clone sits one base away, making this likely a read error. Additional DNA sequences in this sample encode the identical CDR3. The CDR3 nucleotides are TGTGCCAGCCGACTTAGGCCCGGGGACAGTCCTAGCACAGATACACAGTATTTT. Its protein is CASRLRPGDSPSTDTQYF. V gene TRBV7-9 combines with J gene TRBJ2-3, with 7 positions matching TRBD1. The CDR3 consists of 18 residues. Germline CDR1 reads SEHNR; CDR2 reads FQNEAQ (reference sequence).

The V gene is TRBV2, the J gene TRBJ2-7, with D possibly TRBD1 on 6 matching bases. The V end was cut by 6 bases, the J end by 5 bases, with 11 bases between. The CDR3 covers 12 residues. Germline-derived CDR1 and CDR2 are SNHLY and FYNNEI. The CDR3 nucleotides are TGTGCCAGCAGAGAGGACAGCCACGAGCAGTACTTC. It is translated as CASREDSHEQYF.